This T cell receptor beta chain appears in the sequencing data of a study of blood T cells in healthy people across ages. Study summary: Capture via template switching afforded approximately one barcoded beta molecule per two T cells. Whole-study results and caveats: Percentage of naive T cells showed a strong correlation with TCR beta diversity. Estimates based on one million T cells were treated as lower bounds.

Germline V gene data show CDR1 as SEHNR and CDR2 as FQNEAQ (reference sequence). This CDR3 contains 13 residues. V shed 3 bases and J shed 1 base, with 6 bases lying between them. With a J-beta primer mix and a sample-barcoded 5' primer, a second PCR ran about 6 to 11 cycles. Carrying 12 random nucleotides, a template-switch adaptor labeled each individual cDNA molecule. TCRdb processed the 5' RACE reads anew with MiXCR; each CDR3 protein has one entry. In the table there are about 1.8 million distinct CDR3 sequences, roughly 49% of which are singletons. This clonotype was observed many times. Its specificity is unknown.

This receptor was identified in a woman between 40 and 55 years old in good health. J is TRBJ1-1 and V is TRBV7-9; no reliable D call. The sample consisted of blood. The CDR3: CASSLGTNTEAFF. In DNA form, the CDR3 reads TGTGCCAGCAGCTTGGGCACGAACACTGAAGCTTTCTTT.